The 9 T cell receptor beta chains below were found in one sample sequenced in a study of T cells in localized non-small cell lung cancer (dated by TCRdb to 2019 to 2021). Libraries came from the immunoSEQ multiplex PCR assay. The table comes from immuneACCESS by way of TCRdb, which keeps in-frame sequences with V and J called. Part of the clones is missing from these tables; in studies checked, under half for an unresolved V gene and the rest for unknown reasons. Present in this sample are 23,000 or so clones, roughly 90% of which were seen just once. Roughly 29% of the sample goes to the ten largest clones. Sequenced material: peripheral blood mononuclear cells, taken before any cancer treatment. The source of these receptors is a male donor older than 55 with stage II lung adenocarcinoma.

The chain combines TRBV15 with TRBJ2-2; 9 positions match TRBD1. V shed 0 bases and J 5 bases; nucleotides not matched to a gene: 7. The CDR3 is made up of 17 amino acids. From germline, CDR1 is LNHNV and CDR2 YYDKDF (reference sequence). The CDR3 DNA follows: TGTGCCACCAGCAGAGATCCGGGGACAGGGAAGACCGGGGAGCTGTTTTTT. Translation gives CATSRDPGTGKTGELFF.

The rearrangement uses TRBV15 and TRBJ2-1; a possible D gene is TRBD1 (5 bases). The CDR3 has 17 amino acids. Germline loops: CDR1 LNHNV, CDR2 YYDKDF (reference sequence). Trimming cost V 0 bases and J 6 bases, with 18 bases left between them. CDR3 coding DNA: TGTGCCACCAGCAGAGATCGCTCTCAGGGCTGGGGCAATGAGCAGTTCTTC. Translation: CATSRDRSQGWGNEQFF.

The chain links TRBV5-6 to TRBJ2-3; 8 nucleotides match TRBD2. Germline-derived CDR1 and CDR2 are SGHDT and YYEEEE. There are 17 residues in the CDR3. The V gene end was trimmed by 4 bases and the J gene end by 6 bases; junction bases not matched to a gene: 16. CDR3 bases: TGTGCCAGCAGCCCGAGGTGGTCTAGCGGGCTCCCGGATACGCAGTATTTT. It encodes CASSPRWSSGLPDTQYF. Drawing the rest from reference TRBV5-6 and TRBJ2-3, the complete variable domain is DAGVTQSPTHLIKTRGQQVTLRCSPKSGHDTVSWYQQALGQGPQFIFQYYEEEERQRGNFPDRFSGHQFPNYSSELNVNALLLGDSALYLCASSPRWSSGLPDTQYFGPGTRLTVL.

The genes are TRBV4-2 and TRBJ2-7; 10 positions agree with TRBD2. This CDR3 is 17 amino acids long. The J segment lost 3 bases and the V segment lost 4 bases, leaving 12 bases of the junction unmatched. Germline CDR1 and CDR2: LGHNA and YNFKEQ. Written as DNA, the CDR3 is TGTGCCAGCAGCCGACAACCCGGACTAGCGGAGAGCTACGAGCAGTACTTC. This translates into CASSRQPGLAESYEQYF.

The genes are TRBV6-6 and TRBJ2-5; D could derive from TRBD1 or TRBD2 (5 bases each). CDR1 is MNHNY, CDR2 SVGAGI, per germline (reference sequence). The V gene lost 2 bases and the J gene lost 4 bases, with 11 bases spanning the gap. There are 14 residues in the CDR3. CDR3 amino acids: CASSYQIGTETQYF. CDR3 coding DNA: TGTGCCAGCAGTTACCAAATAGGGACAGAGACCCAGTACTTC.

This chain connects TRBV7-9 to TRBJ2-5; D unresolved. CDR1 SEHNR and CDR2 FQNEAQ come from the germline V gene (reference sequence). Between the trimmed V and J ends, which lost 5 bases and 2 bases, there was a span of 12 bases. The CDR3 runs to 14 residues. CDR3: CASSHWVGQETQYF. The CDR3 nucleotides read TGTGCCAGCAGCCATTGGGTGGGGCAAGAGACCCAGTACTTC. The whole variable domain, remainder taken from reference TRBV7-9 and TRBJ2-5, is DTGVSQNPRHKITKRGQNVTFRCDPISEHNRLYWYRQTLGQGPEFLTYFQNEAQLEKSRLLSDRFSAERPKGSFSTLEIQRTEQGDSAMYLCASSHWVGQETQYFGPGTRLLVL.

The chain links TRBV29-1 to TRBJ1-5; D unresolved. This CDR3 is 14 amino acids long. Per germline, CDR1 SQVTM and CDR2 ANQGSEA. V dropped 7 bases and J dropped 2 bases, with 15 bases sitting between them. CDR3 DNA sequence: TGCAGCGCCACTCCGGGATCCGGCAATCAGCCCCAGCATTTT. Encoded protein: CSATPGSGNQPQHF.

The rearrangement joins TRBV5-1 to TRBJ2-5; D is tentatively TRBD1 or TRBD2 (5 bases each). The V and J ends lost 4 bases and 2 bases respectively, with 15 bases between them. This CDR3 has 15 amino acids. Germline CDR1 SGHRS, CDR2 YFSETQ. CDR3 bases: TGCGCCAGCAGCCCTGGCCAGGGACGGCAAGAGACCCAGTACTTC. Translating gives CASSPGQGRQETQYF.

A word on this clone: Different DNA sequences within this sample yield the same CDR3. The chain joins TRBV5-6 to TRBJ1-5; TRBD1 is a possible D gene (6 bases). The CDR3 loop spans 15 amino acids. Trimming left V 4 bases short and J 0 bases short, with 11 bases between. Germline loops: CDR1 SGHDT, CDR2 YYEEEE. The CDR3 nucleotides are TGTGCCAGCAGCGACCAGGGGATTAGCAATCAGCCCCAGCATTTT. As protein: CASSDQGISNQPQHF.